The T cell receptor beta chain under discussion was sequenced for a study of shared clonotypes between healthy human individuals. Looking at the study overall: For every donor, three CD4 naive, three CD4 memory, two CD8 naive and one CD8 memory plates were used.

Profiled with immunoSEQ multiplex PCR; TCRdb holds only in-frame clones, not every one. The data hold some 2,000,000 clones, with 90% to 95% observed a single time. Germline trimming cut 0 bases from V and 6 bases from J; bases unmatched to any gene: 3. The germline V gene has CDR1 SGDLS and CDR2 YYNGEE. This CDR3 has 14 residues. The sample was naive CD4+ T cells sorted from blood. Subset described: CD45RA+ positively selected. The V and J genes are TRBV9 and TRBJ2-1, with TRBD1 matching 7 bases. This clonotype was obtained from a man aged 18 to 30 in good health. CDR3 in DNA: TGTGCCAGCAGCGTAGGGCGACAGGGCAATGAGCAGTTCTTC. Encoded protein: CASSVGRQGNEQFF.